The rows below give T cell receptor beta chains drawn from one sample of a study of metastatic and nonmetastatic thyroid tumors. TCRdb recomputed clones from the PCR reads via MiXCR. The table has roughly 50,000 clones, about 20% seen once. Source material: blood. Every receptor here comes from a male donor with papillary thyroid cancer or a benign thyroid nodule (not recorded which). Some clones in this sample may be carry-over from other donors' samples. CDR3s include the opening cysteine and the closing phenylalanine or tryptophan. The D gene is left open where the match is weak. The size field is filled for only some rows; it gives once, few, many or a size class.

TRBV27	many	TRBJ2-7	TRBD2	TGTGCCAGCAGTCCCCGGACTAGCGGGGTCTACGAGCAGTACTTC	CASSPRTSGVYEQYF
TRBV20-1	-	TRBJ2-5	TRBD1	TGCAGTGCTAGAGAGGGGACAGGGGTTCGGGAGACCAGGTACTTC	CSAREGTGVRETRYF
TRBV5-1	-	TRBJ2-7	-	TGCGCCAGCAGCTTGGGGAGTCAGAGCTACGAGCAGTACTTC	CASSLGSQSYEQYF
TRBV6-1	few	TRBJ1-6	-	TGTGCCAGCAGTGGGGAAGTCTATAATTCACCCCTCCACTTT	CASSGEVYNSPLHF
TRBV30	many	TRBJ1-6	-	TGTGCCTGGAGTGTACGACGGATTAGCTATAATTCACCCCTCCACTTT	CAWSVRRISYNSPLHF
TRBV7-9	-	TRBJ2-6	-	TGTGCCAGCAGCTTTCCCAGCTCTGGGGCCAACGTCCTGACTTTC	CASSFPSSGANVLTF
TRBV15	many	TRBJ2-4	-	TGTGCCACCAGCAGAGACCAGGGGACGCACGATCAGTACTTC	CATSRDQGTHDQYF
TRBV6-1	medium-sized	TRBJ1-1	-	TGTGCCAGCAGTGTACTAGTCGGGGGCAACACTGAAGCTTTCTTT	CASSVLVGGNTEAFF
TRBV28	few	TRBJ1-1	TRBD1	TGTGCCAGCAGTGGGACAGGGGCGGTTGCTTTCTTT	CASSGTGAVAFF
TRBV19	medium-sized	TRBJ1-2	-	TGTGCCAGTAGTATAGCTGCCGCAGCGGACTATGGCTACACCTTC	CASSIAAAADYGYTF
TRBV27	many	TRBJ1-2	TRBD1	TGTGCCAGCAGTCAAAGACAGGGGGAGGGCTACACCTTC	CASSQRQGEGYTF
TRBV20-1	many	TRBJ2-3	TRBD2	TGCAGTGCTCTGAGCAGGACTAGCGGGGGGGATACGCAGTATTTT	CSALSRTSGGDTQYF
TRBV20-1	-	TRBJ2-7	-	TGCAGTGCTAGAGATGTGGGGACCACAGATTACGAGCAGTACTTC	CSARDVGTTDYEQYF
TRBV28	many	TRBJ2-3	-	TGTGCCAGCAGCCCGGACCTCACAGATACGCAGTATTTT	CASSPDLTDTQYF
TRBV9	-	TRBJ2-6	TRBD1	TGTGCCAGCAGCCCCCGGGACAGCTTCTCTCGAGCCAACGTCCTGACTTTC	CASSPRDSFSRANVLTF
TRBV6-1	-	TRBJ2-2	-	TGTGCCAGCAGTGATCTGGGAAGGTTGGAGCTGTTTTTT	CASSDLGRLELFF
TRBV20-1	many	TRBJ2-5	-	TGCAGTGCTAGTCCAGGGGTCATGGCCCAGTACTTC	CSASPGVMAQYF
TRBV20-1	-	TRBJ2-2	TRBD1	TGCAGTGCTAGAACAGGGGAAACCGGGGAGCTGTTTTTT	CSARTGETGELFF
TRBV6-5	many	TRBJ1-3	-	TGTGCCAGCAGTTACTCTTTGGGCAGTCCCTCTGGAAACACCATATATTTT	CASSYSLGSPSGNTIYF
TRBV6-2/TRBV6-3	-	TRBJ2-1	-	TGTGCCAGCAGTTACATGGTCAGCAATGAGCAGTTCTTC	CASSYMVSNEQFF
TRBV6-4	many	TRBJ2-1	-	TGTGCCAGCAGTGACTCCCCCAATGAGCAGTTCTTC	CASSDSPNEQFF
TRBV5-1	many	TRBJ1-1	-	TGCGCCAGCAGCCTCGAGCCAAGAACCGAAGCTTTCTTT	CASSLEPRTEAFF
TRBV29-1	many	TRBJ2-5	TRBD1	TGCAGCGCCCAAGAGACAGGGGCCACGTACTTC	CSAQETGATYF
TRBV11-1	-	TRBJ1-6	-	TGTGCCAGCAGTCGGCGCGGCGGAGTGATTGATTCACCCCTCCACTTT	CASSRRGGVIDSPLHF
TRBV6-1	many	TRBJ2-1	-	TGTGCCAGCAGCCCCGTTCGGGATAGGTTGGTCAATGAGCAGTTCTTC	CASSPVRDRLVNEQFF
TRBV5-4	-	TRBJ2-5	-	TGTGCCAGCAGGTCGGGGGGGACAGCGGAAGAGACCCAGTACTTC	CASRSGGTAEETQYF
TRBV6-2/TRBV6-3	few	TRBJ1-2	TRBD1	TGTGCCACCGCCAGGGGGTTTAACTATGGCTACACCTTC	CATARGFNYGYTF
TRBV30	many	TRBJ2-3	-	TGTGCCTGGAGTATAGCAGGGAGAGATACGCAGTATTTT	CAWSIAGRDTQYF
TRBV9	many	TRBJ1-2	-	TGTGCCAGCAGCCCAGCCGGGCGCCTATCTGGCTACACCTTC	CASSPAGRLSGYTF
TRBV13	many	TRBJ1-1	TRBD1	TGTGCCAGCAGCGATTCCCCGGGACAGGGGGGGGAGACTGAAGCTTTCTTT	CASSDSPGQGGETEAFF
TRBV5-5	-	TRBJ2-7	-	TGTGCCAGCAGCTTGCAACAGGGACTCGGCTACGAGCAGTACTTC	CASSLQQGLGYEQYF
TRBV28	few	TRBJ1-5	TRBD1	TGTGCCAGCAGTCCCGCCGGGACAGGGAATCAGCCCCAGCATTTT	CASSPAGTGNQPQHF
TRBV7-9	many	TRBJ2-2	-	TGTGCCAGCAGCCCCGACGCCCTAGCTGCCCTGACCGGGGAGCTGTTTTTT	CASSPDALAALTGELFF
TRBV28	many	TRBJ1-5	TRBD1	TGTGCCAGCAGTATCTACAGGGGAAATCAGCCCCAGCATTTT	CASSIYRGNQPQHF
TRBV28	-	TRBJ2-4	-	TGTGCCAGCATCCCGACAGAAGCCAAAAACATTCAGTACTTC	CASIPTEAKNIQYF
TRBV30	-	TRBJ2-7	-	TGTGCCTGGACCCTCTACGAGGTCGCCGAGCAGTACTTC	CAWTLYEVAEQYF
TRBV20-1	many	TRBJ1-4	-	TGCAGTGCTAGAGATTGGGAGGGAGGGAGCGGAAAACTGTTTTTT	CSARDWEGGSGKLFF
TRBV19	many	TRBJ1-2	TRBD1	TGTGCCAGTACCCCACTACAGGGGGCGGTTAATGGTGGCTACACCTTC	CASTPLQGAVNGGYTF
TRBV2	-	TRBJ2-7	TRBD1	TGTGCCAGCAGTCGGGACAGGGGCAAGGGCGAGCAGTACTTC	CASSRDRGKGEQYF
TRBV5-8	many	TRBJ2-5	-	TGTGCCAGCACTATTCAAGGGGACACCCAGTACTTC	CASTIQGDTQYF
TRBV2	many	TRBJ1-2	-	TGTGCCAGCAGTGGCACAGGGAATGGCTACACCTTC	CASSGTGNGYTF
TRBV4-1	medium-sized	TRBJ1-2	-	TGCGCCAGCAGCCAAAGGACAAACTATGGCTACACCTTC	CASSQRTNYGYTF